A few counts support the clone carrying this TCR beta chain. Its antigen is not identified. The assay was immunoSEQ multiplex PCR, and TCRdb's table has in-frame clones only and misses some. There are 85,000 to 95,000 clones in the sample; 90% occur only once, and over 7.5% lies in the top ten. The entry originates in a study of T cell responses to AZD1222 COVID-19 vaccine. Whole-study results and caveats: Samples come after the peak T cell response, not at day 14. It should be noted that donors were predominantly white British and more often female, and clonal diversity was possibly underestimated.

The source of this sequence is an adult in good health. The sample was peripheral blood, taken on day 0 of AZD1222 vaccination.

CDR3 protein: CATRRGGKFNEQFF. The CDR3 nucleotides read TGTGCCACCCGACGGGGGGGTAAGTTTAATGAGCAGTTCTTC. V is TRBV6-5 and J is TRBJ2-1, with 8 bases identical to TRBD2. This CDR3 region has 14 residues. Germline V CDR1 and CDR2: MNHEY, SVGAGI. V trimming: 10 bases; J trimming: 7 bases; junction bases outside the gene matches: 12.